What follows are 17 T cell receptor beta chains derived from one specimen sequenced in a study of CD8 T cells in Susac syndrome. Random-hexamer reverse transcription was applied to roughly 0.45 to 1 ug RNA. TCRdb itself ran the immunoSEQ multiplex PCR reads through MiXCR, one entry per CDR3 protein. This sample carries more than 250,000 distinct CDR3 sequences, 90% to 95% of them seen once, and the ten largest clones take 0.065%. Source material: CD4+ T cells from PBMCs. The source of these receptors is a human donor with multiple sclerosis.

The CDR3 reads CASGHKRESDEQFF. The CDR3 bases are TGTGCCAGCGGGCACAAGCGGGAATCGGATGAGCAGTTCTTC. The chain employs TRBV4-2 and TRBJ2-1, with 7 bases identical to TRBD2. V was clipped by 8 bases and J by 8 bases; unmatched bases: 12. This CDR3 has 14 residues. Per germline, CDR1 LGHNA and CDR2 YNFKEQ.

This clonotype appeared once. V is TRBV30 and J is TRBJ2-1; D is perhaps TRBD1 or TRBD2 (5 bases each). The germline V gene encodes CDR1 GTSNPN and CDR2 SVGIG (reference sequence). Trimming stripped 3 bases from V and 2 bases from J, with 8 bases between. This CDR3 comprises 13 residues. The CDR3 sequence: CAWRGEAYNEQFF. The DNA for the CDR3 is TGTGCCTGGAGGGGGGAAGCCTACAATGAGCAGTTCTTC.

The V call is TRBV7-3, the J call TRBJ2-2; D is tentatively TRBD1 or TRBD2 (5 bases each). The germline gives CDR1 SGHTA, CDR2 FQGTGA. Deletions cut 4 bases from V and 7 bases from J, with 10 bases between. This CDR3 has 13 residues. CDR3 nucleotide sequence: TGTGCCAGCAGCTCCCGGGGCAGCGGGGAGCTGTTTTTT. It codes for CASSSRGSGELFF.

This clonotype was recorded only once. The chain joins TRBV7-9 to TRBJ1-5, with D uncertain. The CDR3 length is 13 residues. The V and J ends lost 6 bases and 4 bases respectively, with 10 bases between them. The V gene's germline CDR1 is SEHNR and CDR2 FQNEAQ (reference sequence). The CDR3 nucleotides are TGTGCCAGCAGGACCCCTACTAATCAGCCCCAGCATTTT. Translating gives CASRTPTNQPQHF.

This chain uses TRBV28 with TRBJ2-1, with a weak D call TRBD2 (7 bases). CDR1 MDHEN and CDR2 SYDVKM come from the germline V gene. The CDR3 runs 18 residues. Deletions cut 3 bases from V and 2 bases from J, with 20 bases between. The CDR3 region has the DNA TGTGCCAGCAGTTTTGGGGGCCTTAGCGGGCGCGCCTACAATGAGCAGTTCTTC. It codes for CASSFGGLSGRAYNEQFF.

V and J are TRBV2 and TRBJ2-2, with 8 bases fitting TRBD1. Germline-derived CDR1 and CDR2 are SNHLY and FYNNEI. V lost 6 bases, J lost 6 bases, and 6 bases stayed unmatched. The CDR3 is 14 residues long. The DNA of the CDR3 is TGTGCCAGCAGGCACCGGACAGGGCCCGGGGAGCTGTTTTTT. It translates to CASRHRTGPGELFF.

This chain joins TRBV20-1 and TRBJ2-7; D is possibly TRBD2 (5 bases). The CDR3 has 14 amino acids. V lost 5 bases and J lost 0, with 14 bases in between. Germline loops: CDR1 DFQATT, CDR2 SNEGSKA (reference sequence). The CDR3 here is CSARGRRPSYEQYF. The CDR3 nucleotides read TGCAGTGCTCGAGGGCGGCGTCCCTCCTACGAGCAGTACTTC.

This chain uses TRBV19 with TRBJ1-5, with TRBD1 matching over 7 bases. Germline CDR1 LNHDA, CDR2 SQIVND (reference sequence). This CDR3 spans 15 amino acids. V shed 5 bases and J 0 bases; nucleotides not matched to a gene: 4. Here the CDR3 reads CASSPRTGSNQPQHF. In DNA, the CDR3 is TGTGCCAGTAGTCCACGGACAGGTAGCAATCAGCCCCAGCATTTT.

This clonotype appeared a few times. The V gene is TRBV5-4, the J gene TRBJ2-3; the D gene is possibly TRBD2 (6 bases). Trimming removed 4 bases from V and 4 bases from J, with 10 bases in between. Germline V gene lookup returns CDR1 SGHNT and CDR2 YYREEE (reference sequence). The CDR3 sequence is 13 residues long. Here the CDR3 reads CASSVGGADTQYF. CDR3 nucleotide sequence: TGTGCCAGCAGCGTGGGGGGAGCAGATACGCAGTATTTT.

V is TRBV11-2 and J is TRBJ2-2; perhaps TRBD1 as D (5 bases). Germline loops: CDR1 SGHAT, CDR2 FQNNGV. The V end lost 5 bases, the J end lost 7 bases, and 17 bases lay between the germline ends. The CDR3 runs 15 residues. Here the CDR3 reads CASSPSGSRGGELFF. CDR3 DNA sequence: TGTGCCAGCAGCCCTAGTGGCAGTAGGGGCGGGGAGCTGTTTTTT. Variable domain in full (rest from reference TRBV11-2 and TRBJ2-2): EAGVAQSPRYKIIEKRQSVAFWCNPISGHATLYWYQQILGQGPKLLIQFQNNGVVDDSQLPKDRFSAERLKGVDSTLKIQPAKLEDSAVYLCASSPSGSRGGELFFGEGSRLTVL.

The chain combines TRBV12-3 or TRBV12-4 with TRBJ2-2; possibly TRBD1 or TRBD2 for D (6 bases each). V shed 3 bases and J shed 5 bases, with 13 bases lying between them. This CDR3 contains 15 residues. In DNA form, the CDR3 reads TGTGCCAGCAGTTTCCCTGGGGGGCGAACCGGGGAGCTGTTTTTT. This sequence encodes CASSFPGGRTGELFF.

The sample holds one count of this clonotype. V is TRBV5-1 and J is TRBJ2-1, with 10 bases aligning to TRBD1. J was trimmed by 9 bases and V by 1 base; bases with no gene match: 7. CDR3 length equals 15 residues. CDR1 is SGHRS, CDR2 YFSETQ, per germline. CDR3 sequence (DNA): TGCGCCAGCAGCTTGCCCGGGACAGGGGCCAGTGAGCAGTTCTTC. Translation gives CASSLPGTGASEQFF.

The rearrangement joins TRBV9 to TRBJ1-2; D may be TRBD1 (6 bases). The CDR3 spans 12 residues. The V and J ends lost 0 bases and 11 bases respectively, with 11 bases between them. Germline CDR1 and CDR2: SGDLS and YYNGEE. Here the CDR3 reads CASSVVGGGYTF. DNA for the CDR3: TGTGCCAGCAGCGTAGTCGGAGGGGGGTACACCTTC.

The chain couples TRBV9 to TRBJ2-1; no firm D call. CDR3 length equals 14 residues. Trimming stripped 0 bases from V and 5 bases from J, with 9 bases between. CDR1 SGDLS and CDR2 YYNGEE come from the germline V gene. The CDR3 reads CASSVGQRDNEQFF. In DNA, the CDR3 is TGTGCCAGCAGCGTAGGCCAGCGAGACAATGAGCAGTTCTTC.

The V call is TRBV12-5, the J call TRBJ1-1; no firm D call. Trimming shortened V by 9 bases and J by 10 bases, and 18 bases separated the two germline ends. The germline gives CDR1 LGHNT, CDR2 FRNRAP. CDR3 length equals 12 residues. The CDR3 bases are TGTGCTAGCGGGAGGGCGGCGAATTTAGCTTTCTTT. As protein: CASGRAANLAFF.

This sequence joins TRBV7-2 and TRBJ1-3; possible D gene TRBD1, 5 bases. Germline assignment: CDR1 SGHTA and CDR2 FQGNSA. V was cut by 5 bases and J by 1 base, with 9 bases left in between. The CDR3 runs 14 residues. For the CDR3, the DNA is TGTGCCAGCAGCGCCACAGGTTCTGGAAACACCATATATTTT. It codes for CASSATGSGNTIYF.

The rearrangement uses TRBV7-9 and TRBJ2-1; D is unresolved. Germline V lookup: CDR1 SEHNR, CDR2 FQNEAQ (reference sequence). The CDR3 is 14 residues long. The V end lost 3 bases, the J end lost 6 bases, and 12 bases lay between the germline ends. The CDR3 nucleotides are TGTGCCAGCAGCTTCGGGCTTCAGAGCAATGAGCAGTTCTTC. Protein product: CASSFGLQSNEQFF.